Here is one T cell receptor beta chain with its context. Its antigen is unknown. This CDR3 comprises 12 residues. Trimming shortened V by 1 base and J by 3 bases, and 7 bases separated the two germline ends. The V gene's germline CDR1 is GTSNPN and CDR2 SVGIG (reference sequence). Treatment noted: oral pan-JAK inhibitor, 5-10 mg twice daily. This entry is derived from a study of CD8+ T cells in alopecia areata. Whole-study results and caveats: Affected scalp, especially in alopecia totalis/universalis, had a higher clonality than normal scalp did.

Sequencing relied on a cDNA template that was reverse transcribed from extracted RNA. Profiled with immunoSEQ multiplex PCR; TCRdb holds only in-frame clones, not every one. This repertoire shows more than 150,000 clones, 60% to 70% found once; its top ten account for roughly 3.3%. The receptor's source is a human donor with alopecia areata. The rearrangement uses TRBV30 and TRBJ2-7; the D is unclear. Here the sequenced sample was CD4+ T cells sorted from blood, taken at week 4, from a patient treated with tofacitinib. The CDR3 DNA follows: TGTGCCTGGAGTGGGACGGGCTACGAGCAGTACTTC. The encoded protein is CAWSGTGYEQYF.